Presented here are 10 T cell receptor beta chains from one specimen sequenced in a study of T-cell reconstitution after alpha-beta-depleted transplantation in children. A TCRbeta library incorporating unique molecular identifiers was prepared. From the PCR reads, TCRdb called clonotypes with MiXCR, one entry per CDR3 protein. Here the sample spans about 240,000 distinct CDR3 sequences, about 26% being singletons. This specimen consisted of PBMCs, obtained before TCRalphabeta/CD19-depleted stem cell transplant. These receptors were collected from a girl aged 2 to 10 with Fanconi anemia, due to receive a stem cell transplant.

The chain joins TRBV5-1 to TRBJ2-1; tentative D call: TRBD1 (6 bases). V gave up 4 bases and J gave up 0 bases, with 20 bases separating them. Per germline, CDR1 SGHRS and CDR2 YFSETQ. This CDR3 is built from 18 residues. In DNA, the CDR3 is TGCGCCAGCAGCCCCTGGCCAAGGACAGAGAGCTCCTACAATGAGCAGTTCTTC. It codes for CASSPWPRTESSYNEQFF. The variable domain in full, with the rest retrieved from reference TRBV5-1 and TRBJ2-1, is KAGVTQTPRYLIKTRGQQVTLSCSPISGHRSVSWYQQTPGQGLQFLFEYFSETQRNKGNFPGRFSGRQFSNSRSEMNVSTLELGDSALYLCASSPWPRTESSYNEQFFGPGTRLTVL.

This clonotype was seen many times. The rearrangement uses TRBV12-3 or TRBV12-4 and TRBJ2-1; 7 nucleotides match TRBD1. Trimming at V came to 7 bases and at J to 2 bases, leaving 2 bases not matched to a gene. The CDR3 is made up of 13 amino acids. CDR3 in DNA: TGTGCCAGCAACAGGGGTCCCTACAATGAGCAGTTCTTC. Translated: CASNRGPYNEQFF.

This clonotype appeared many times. CDR3 nucleotide sequence: TGTGCCATCAGTGAGTCCTGGGGCGCCCAAGAGACCCAGTACTTC. Translated: CAISESWGAQETQYF. V and J are TRBV10-3 and TRBJ2-5; D perhaps matches TRBD1 (5 bases). V dropped 0 bases and J dropped 1 base, with 9 bases sitting between them. The CDR3 has 15 amino acids. Germline V gene sequence: CDR1 ENHRY, CDR2 SYGVKD.

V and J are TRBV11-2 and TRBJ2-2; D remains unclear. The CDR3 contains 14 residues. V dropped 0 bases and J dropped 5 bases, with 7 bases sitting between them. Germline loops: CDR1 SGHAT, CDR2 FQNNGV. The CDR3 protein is CASSLEGRTGELFF. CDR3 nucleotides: TGTGCCAGCAGCTTAGAAGGCAGGACCGGGGAGCTGTTTTTT.

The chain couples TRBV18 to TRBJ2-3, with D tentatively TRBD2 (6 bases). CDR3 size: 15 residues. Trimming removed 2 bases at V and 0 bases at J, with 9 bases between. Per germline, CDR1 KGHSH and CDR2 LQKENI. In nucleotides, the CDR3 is TGTGCCAGCTCACCAGGGACTCTTAGCACAGATACGCAGTATTTT. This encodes CASSPGTLSTDTQYF. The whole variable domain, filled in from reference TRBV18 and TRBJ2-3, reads NAGVMQNPRHLVRRRGQEARLRCSPMKGHSHVYWYRQLPEEGLKFMVYLQKENIIDESGMPKERFSAEFPKEGPSILRIQQVVRGDSAAYFCASSPGTLSTDTQYFGPGTRLTVL.

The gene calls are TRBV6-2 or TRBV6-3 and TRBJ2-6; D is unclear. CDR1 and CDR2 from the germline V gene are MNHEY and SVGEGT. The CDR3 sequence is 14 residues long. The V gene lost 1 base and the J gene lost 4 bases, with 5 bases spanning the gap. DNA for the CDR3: TGTGCCAGCAGTTACTTTCGGGGGGCCAACGTCCTGACTTTC. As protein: CASSYFRGANVLTF.

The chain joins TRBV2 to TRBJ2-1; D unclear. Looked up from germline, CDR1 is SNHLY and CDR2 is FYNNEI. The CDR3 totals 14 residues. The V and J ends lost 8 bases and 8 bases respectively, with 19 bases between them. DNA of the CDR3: TGTGCCAGCGCGGCAGATGGTGTGGGCGATGAGCAGTTCTTC. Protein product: CASAADGVGDEQFF. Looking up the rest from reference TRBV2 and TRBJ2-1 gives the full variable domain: EPEVTQTPSHQVTQMGQEVILRCVPISNHLYFYWYRQILGQKVEFLVSFYNNEISEKSEIFDDQFSVERPDGSNFTLKIRSTKLEDSAMYFCASAADGVGDEQFFGPGTRLTVL.

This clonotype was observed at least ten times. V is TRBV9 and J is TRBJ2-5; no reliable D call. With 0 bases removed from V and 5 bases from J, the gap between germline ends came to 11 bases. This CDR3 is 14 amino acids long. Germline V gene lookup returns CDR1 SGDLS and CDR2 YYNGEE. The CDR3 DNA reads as TGTGCCAGCAGCGTAGCCACTTTGACCGAGACCCAGTACTTC. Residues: CASSVATLTETQYF.

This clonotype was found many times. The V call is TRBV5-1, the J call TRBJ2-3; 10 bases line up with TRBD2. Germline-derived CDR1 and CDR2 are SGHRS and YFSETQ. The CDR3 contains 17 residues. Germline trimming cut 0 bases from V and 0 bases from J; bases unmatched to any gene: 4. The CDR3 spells CASSLDLLAGSTDTQYF. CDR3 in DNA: TGCGCCAGCAGCTTGGATTTACTAGCGGGGAGCACAGATACGCAGTATTTT.

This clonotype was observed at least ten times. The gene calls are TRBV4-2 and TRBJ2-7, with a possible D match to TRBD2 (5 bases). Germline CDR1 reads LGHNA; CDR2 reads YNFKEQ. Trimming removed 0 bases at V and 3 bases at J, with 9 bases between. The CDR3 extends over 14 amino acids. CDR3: CASSQDLRDYEQYF. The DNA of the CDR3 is TGTGCCAGCAGCCAAGATCTCCGGGACTACGAGCAGTACTTC.